The sequence of this TCR beta chain was determined in a study of shared clonotypes between healthy human individuals. When replicate PCRs were run on sorted subsets, they used 150 to 250 ng DNA, roughly 30,000 T cell genomes. Original data processing: ImmunoSEQ output lacked quality scores and full-length reads, limiting matched filtering. Some clones are missing from TCRdb's copy, which holds only in-frame ones; the method was immunoSEQ multiplex PCR. The DNA was the basis for D and trimming; V, J and clone size are from that table. This table has about 820,000 clones, 80% to 95% appearing once. This CDR3 region has 16 residues. With 3 bases clipped from V and 7 bases from J, the junction kept 8 bases outside the gene matches. The germline gives CDR1 MNHNS, CDR2 SASEGT. CD8 cells regarded as naive lacked CD45RO, were positively chosen for CCR7, and omitted terminally differentiated effector memory CD45RA+ cells. Free of recent acute infections or vaccinations, the donors were healthy HIV-negative adults.

The V and J genes are TRBV6-1 and TRBJ2-1; 11 bases are a match to TRBD2. Input material: naive CD8+ T cells sorted from blood. The TCR comes from a man aged 25 to 40 in good health. CDR3 region: CASSEKLAGVRNEQFF. The CDR3 nucleotides are TGTGCCAGCAGTGAGAAACTAGCGGGAGTTAGGAATGAGCAGTTCTTC.